This T cell receptor beta chain was sequenced in a study of Graves' ophthalmopathy and Graves' hyperthyroidism. Amplification from RNA transcripts yielded the TCR beta CDR3 regions. HTBI primers served in a first-round RT-PCR, which a second-round multiplex PCR followed. In TCRdb, the multiplex PCR reads were re-called with MiXCR into one record per CDR3 protein. Of under 350,000 distinct CDR3 sequences listed, roughly a sixth were seen once; the top ten hold 9% to 15%. Germline CDR1 reads GTSNPN; CDR2 reads SVGIG (reference sequence). The length of the CDR3 is 14 residues. V lost 3 bases and J lost 7; bases outside the gene matches: 7.

The chain joins TRBV30 to TRBJ2-7, with TRBD1 identical over 12 bases. The specimen was peripheral blood. The source is an adult man with Graves' ophthalmopathy. DNA of the CDR3: TGTGCCTGGAGCCCGGGACAGGGGGCGGAAGAGCAGTACTTC. Its translation is CAWSPGQGAEEQYF. Using reference TRBV30 and TRBJ2-7 for the parts outside the CDR3, the full variable domain is SQTIHQWPATLVQPVGSPLSLECTVEGTSNPNLYWYRQAAGRGLQLLFYSVGIGQISSEVPQNLSASRPQDRQFILSSKKLLLSDSGFYLCAWSPGQGAEEQYFGPGTRLTVT.